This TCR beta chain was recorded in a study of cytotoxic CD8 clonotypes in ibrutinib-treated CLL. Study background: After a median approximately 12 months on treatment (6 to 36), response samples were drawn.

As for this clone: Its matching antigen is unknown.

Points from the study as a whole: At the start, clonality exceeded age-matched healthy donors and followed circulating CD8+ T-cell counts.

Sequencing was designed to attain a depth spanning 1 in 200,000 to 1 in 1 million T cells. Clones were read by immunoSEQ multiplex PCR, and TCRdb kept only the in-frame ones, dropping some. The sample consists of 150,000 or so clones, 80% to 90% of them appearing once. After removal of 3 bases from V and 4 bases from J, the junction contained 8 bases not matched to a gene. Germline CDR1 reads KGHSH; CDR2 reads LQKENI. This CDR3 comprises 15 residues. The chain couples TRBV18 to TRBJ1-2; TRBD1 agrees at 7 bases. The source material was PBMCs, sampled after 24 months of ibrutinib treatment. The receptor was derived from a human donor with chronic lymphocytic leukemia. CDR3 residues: CASSPETGLGYGYTF. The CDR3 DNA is TGTGCCAGCTCACCGGAGACAGGGTTGGGCTATGGCTACACCTTC.